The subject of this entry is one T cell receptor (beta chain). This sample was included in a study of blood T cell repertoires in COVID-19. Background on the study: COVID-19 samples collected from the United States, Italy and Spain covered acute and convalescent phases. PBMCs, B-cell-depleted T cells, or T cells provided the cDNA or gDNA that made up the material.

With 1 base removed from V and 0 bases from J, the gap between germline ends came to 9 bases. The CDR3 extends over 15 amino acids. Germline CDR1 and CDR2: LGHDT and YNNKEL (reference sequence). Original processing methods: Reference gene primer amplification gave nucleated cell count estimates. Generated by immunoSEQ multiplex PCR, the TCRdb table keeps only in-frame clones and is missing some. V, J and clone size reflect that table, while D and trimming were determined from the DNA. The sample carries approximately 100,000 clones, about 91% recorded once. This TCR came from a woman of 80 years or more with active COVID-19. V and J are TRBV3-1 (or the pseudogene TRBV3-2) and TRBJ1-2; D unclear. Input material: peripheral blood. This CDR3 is CASSQARGSNYGYTF. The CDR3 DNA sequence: TGTGCCAGCAGCCAAGCGCGCGGGTCTAACTATGGCTACACCTTC.